This record covers a single T cell receptor (beta chain). The entry originates in a study of blood T cell repertoires in COVID-19. Across the study: There were acute and convalescent COVID-19 samples, and they came from the United States, Italy and Spain.

Seattle enrolled patients during active infection and tracked them longitudinally. The CDR3 is made up of 14 amino acids. Losses at the gene ends were 5 bases for V and 13 bases for J; bases not matched to a gene: 13. The germline CDR1 and CDR2 sequences are LNHDA and SQIVND (reference sequence). Per the original methods: Using reference gene primer amplification, nucleated cell counts were estimated. TCRdb's copy holds only in-frame clones and misses some; the assay was immunoSEQ multiplex PCR. V, J and clone size derive from that table, while D and trimming were established from the DNA sequence. In the table there are over 400,000 clones, about 88% of which are singletons.

This sequence was found in a woman in her forties or fifties with COVID-19, enrolled during active disease. The gene calls are TRBV19 and TRBJ2-2, with TRBD1 identical over 7 bases. Sequenced: peripheral blood. The CDR3 spells CASSVATGRGGLFF. The CDR3 DNA sequence: TGTGCCAGTAGTGTCGCGACAGGGAGAGGTGGGCTGTTTTTT.